The clone carrying this TCR beta chain has a handful of counts. Its antigen is not known. Treatment in this sample: around 19 received Ad26.COV2.S at low or high dose, single or two shots; 5 received placebo; per-sample allocation not given. Day 63 after the first injection of vaccine or placebo was the sampling time. This sample was included in a study of Ad26.COV2.S vaccination and SARS-CoV-2 variants. General study findings and limits: Ad26.COV2.S recipients had broader spike-specific TCRs (P = 0.0014). Responses of T cells in total may have been underestimated by the TCR breadth and depth analyses.

Here immunoSEQ multiplex PCR was the method, and the copy in TCRdb shows in-frame clones only, minus some. This table holds a few hundred thousand clones, 88% found once. The receptor was isolated from a person between 18 and 65 years old who received the Ad26.COV2.S COVID-19 vaccine or a placebo. The material sequenced was peripheral blood, taken in a trial of Ad26.COV2.S vaccine versus placebo.

In DNA, the CDR3 is TGTGCCAGCAGTTTAGTGCAGGGGAATTCACCCCTCCACTTT. It codes for CASSLVQGNSPLHF. V gene TRBV28 combines with J gene TRBJ1-6; perhaps TRBD1 as D (6 bases). Trimming took off 2 bases at V and 7 bases at J, with 9 bases between the two ends. The CDR3 is made up of 14 amino acids. Germline CDR1 reads MDHEN; CDR2 reads SYDVKM.